This TCR beta chain is drawn from a study of T cells in Graves' hyperthyroidism and ophthalmopathy (dated by TCRdb to between 2019 and 2020). In terms of the full investigation: Peripheral blood samples were taken at the time of initial diagnosis, prior to any treatment. A discovery cohort of about 100 patients, about 40 with Graves' ophthalmopathy and about 58 with stable Graves' hyperthyroidism, was used to find distinguishing TCR V-J signatures. An independent validation cohort of 18 to 20 hyperthyroidism patients and about 16 patients who later progressed to ophthalmopathy tested prospective prediction of ophthalmopathy. For training and testing, the 110 or so patients in the discovery cohort were randomly divided in a 7:3 ratio. In addition, the study compared T-cell repertoires in thyroid tissue and in blood from five to seven Graves' hyperthyroidism patients. After blood sampling, hyperthyroidism patients were treated with methimazole at a starting dose of 30 mg daily, and ophthalmopathy patients were treated with high-dose intravenous methylprednisolone. The paper describes TCR Vbeta CDR3 sequencing of 140 or so peripheral blood samples, made up of 43 ophthalmopathy patients, around 78 hyperthyroidism patients and 17 progressor patients. Overall study results and their limits: No statistical method was used to set the sample size in advance, and investigators knew the group allocation. A 13 V-J signature model separated ophthalmopathy from stable hyperthyroidism, with about 90% sensitivity and roughly 82% specificity in cross-validation and 80%/75% in testing. Most expanded thyroid clonotypes (frequency above 0.001) were also detected in blood, a finding suggesting that blood repertoires may reflect thyroid immune responses. During validation, the model predicted progression to ophthalmopathy a median of approximately 6 months ahead of onset, with around 65% sensitivity and less than 85% specificity.

Ends trimmed: V by 1 base, J by 0 bases; bases unmatched to a gene: 8. CDR1 and CDR2 (SEHNR, FQNEAQ) derive from the germline V gene (reference sequence). Reading from cysteine to phenylalanine, the CDR3 counts 19 amino acids. Just CDR3 DNA is preserved here, 57 bases in frame from base 1. Stable Graves' hyperthyroidism was defined as no progression to ophthalmopathy during 18 months of follow-up. The hyperthyroidism patients were between 18 and 65 years old and newly diagnosed, with a disease duration of less than 2 months. Patients with uncontrolled infections, other autoimmune diseases, pregnancy or lactation were excluded. Diagnoses were based on clinical symptoms, serum thyroxine and TRAb, thyroid ultrasound and orbital computed tomography. PBMCs were separated from roughly 10 ml of fresh peripheral blood using Ficoll-Paque density gradient centrifugation. Total RNA was extracted with Trizol reagent, and quality was checked on an Agilent 2100 Bioanalyzer.

Turning to this clonotype: Its target antigen remains unknown. Base qualities are not provided; no much larger clone lies one nucleotide away.

The TCR beta CDR3 regions were amplified from RNA transcripts. A first-round RT-PCR of the TCR CDR3 used the HTBI primer set with the Qiagen OneStep RT-PCR kit. A second multiplex PCR round built the libraries, followed by size selection and purification. Sequencing of the libraries was done on an Illumina HiSeq2000 using paired-end 100 bp reads. The source study handled its data this way. Raw data were processed with SOAPnuke, discarding reads with adapters, uncalled bases, mean Phred below 15, or no exact constant-primer or identifier match. High-quality paired reads were merged using COPE v1.2.5, and each unique nucleotide sequence was defined as a clonotype. Clonotypes were aligned to IMGT TRBV, TRBD and TRBJ reference segments using MiTCR v1.1. The analysis was restricted to V-J combinations with a frequency above 0.0001, which together covered 99.2% of the repertoires. A TCS score was defined as the ratio of F50 (clonal expansion) to E x V (chaos), with BLOSUM62-based TCRdist applied between CDR3 peptides within each V-J. Welch's t-statistics and random forest reduced some 510 V-J features to 13, which were used in a naive Bayes classifier (R e1071). TCRdb cleaned the public reads at Q25 with fastp, built clones with MiXCR and kept in-frame beta chains. For every CDR3 protein sequence, its rows merge into one entry that carries the most common genes and DNA. TCRdb assigned the V and J calls; the authors' analysis was not used. The sample includes roughly 350,000 distinct CDR3 sequences, with approximately 14% observed a single time. In total, the top ten clones hold around 25% of the sample.

The TCR was taken from a woman in her twenties or thirties with Graves' hyperthyroidism. The rearrangement combines TRBV7-9 with TRBJ2-6, with 8 junctional bases fitting TRBD1. The sample was blood. The CDR3 protein sequence reads: CASSLVAGTGGSGANVLTF. DNA sequence: TGTGCCAGCAGCTTAGTGGCCGGGACAGGTGGCTCTGGGGCCAACGTCCTGACTTTC.